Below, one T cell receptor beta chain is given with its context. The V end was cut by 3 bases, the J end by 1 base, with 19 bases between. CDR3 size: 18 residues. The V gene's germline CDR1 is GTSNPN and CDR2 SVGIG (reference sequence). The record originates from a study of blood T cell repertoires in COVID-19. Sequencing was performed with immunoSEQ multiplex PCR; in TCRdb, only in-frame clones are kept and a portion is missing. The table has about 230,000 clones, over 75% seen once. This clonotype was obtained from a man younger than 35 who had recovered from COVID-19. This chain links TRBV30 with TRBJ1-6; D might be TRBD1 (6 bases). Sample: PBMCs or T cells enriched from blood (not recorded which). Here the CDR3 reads CAWSASRTALSYNSPLHF. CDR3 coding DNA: TGTGCCTGGAGCGCCTCCCGGACAGCCCTTTCCTATAATTCACCCCTCCACTTT.